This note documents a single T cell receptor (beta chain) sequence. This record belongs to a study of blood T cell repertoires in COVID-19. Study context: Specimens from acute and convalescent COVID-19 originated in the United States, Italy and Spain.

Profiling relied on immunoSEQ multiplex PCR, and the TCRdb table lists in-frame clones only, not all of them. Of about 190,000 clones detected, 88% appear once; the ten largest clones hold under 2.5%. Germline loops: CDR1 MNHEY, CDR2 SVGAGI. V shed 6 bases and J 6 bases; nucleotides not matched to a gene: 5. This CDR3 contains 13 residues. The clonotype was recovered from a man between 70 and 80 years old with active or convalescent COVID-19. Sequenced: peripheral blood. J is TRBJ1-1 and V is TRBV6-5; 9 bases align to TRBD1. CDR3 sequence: CASRAQGAPEAFF. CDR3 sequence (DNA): TGTGCCAGCAGGGCACAGGGGGCGCCTGAAGCTTTCTTT.